Listed below are T cell receptor beta chains from one sample, sequenced in a study of early stage breast cancer tumors. This table comes from immunoSEQ multiplex PCR, and its TCRdb copy is limited to in-frame clones, with some not included. Found here are around 71,000 clones, roughly 84% of them singletons; the top ten hold under 3.5%. Material for sequencing was blood. The receptors were sampled from a person aged 55 to 69 with breast cancer. Both conserved end residues are part of each CDR3. The D gene is left open where the match is weak. Expanded clones get a size class; other rows say once, few or many, or leave the size out.

TRBJ2-2 TRBV5-1 NA 17 NA CASIPYPLTGNTGELFF TGCGCCAGCATTCCATACCCCCTTACTGGTAACACCGGGGAGCTGTTTTTT
TRBJ2-2 TRBV6-4 NA 15 NA CASSDGQGSTGELFF TGTGCCAGCAGTGACGGTCAGGGGAGCACCGGGGAGCTGTTTTTT
TRBJ2-7 TRBV27 NA 16 NA CASSLAVQYRSYEQYF TGTGCCAGCAGCTTAGCTGTACAGTATAGGTCCTACGAGCAGTACTTC
TRBJ2-7 TRBV19 NA 13 NA CASSPGTTYEQYF TGTGCCAGTAGTCCCGGGACAACGTACGAGCAGTACTTC
TRBJ2-3 TRBV5-4 NA 13 NA CASSLEGRDTQYF TGTGCCAGCAGCTTGGAAGGCAGAGATACGCAGTATTTT
TRBJ2-3 TRBV30 few 15 NA CAWRASGANTDTQYF TGTGCCTGGAGAGCCTCGGGGGCTAACACAGATACGCAGTATTTT
TRBJ1-4 TRBV5-5 once 15 NA CASSLAGDEIEKLFF TGTGCCAGCAGCTTGGCTGGGGATGAGATAGAAAAACTGTTTTTT
TRBJ2-1 TRBV28 NA 16 TRBD2 CASSALAGGSYNEQFF TGTGCCAGCAGTGCACTAGCGGGCGGATCCTACAATGAGCAGTTCTTC
TRBJ2-2 TRBV4-1 NA 18 TRBD2 CASSRTSGDTTNTGELFF TGCGCCAGCAGCCGAACTAGCGGGGACACAACGAACACCGGGGAGCTGTTTTTT
TRBJ2-1 TRBV2 NA 12 NA CASRPQKNEQFF TGTGCCAGCAGACCCCAGAAGAATGAGCAGTTCTTC
TRBJ1-2 TRBV7-3 NA 13 NA CASSLEGTYGYTF TGTGCCAGCAGCTTAGAGGGGACCTATGGCTACACCTTC
TRBJ1-5 TRBV18 NA 13 TRBD1 CASSPGQNQPQHF TGTGCCAGCTCACCGGGACAGAATCAGCCCCAGCATTTT
TRBJ1-5 TRBV7-6 NA 13 NA CASSPLRSQPQHF TGTGCCAGCAGCCCTCTGCGATCCCAGCCCCAGCATTTT
TRBJ2-1 TRBV29-1 NA 14 TRBD1 CSVRDRGWDNEQFF TGCAGCGTACGAGACAGGGGGTGGGACAATGAGCAGTTCTTC
TRBJ2-5 TRBV9 NA 15 TRBD2 CASSVGGGAGETQYF TGTGCCAGCAGCGTAGGCGGGGGGGCGGGAGAGACCCAGTACTTC
TRBJ2-1 TRBV2 NA 16 TRBD2 CASSPLAAPSYNEQFF TGTGCCAGCAGTCCCCTAGCGGCCCCCTCCTACAATGAGCAGTTCTTC
TRBJ2-7 TRBV5-4 once 14 NA CASSPTSPSYEQYF TGTGCCAGCAGCCCCACGTCGCCCTCCTACGAGCAGTACTTC
TRBJ2-1 TRBV5-1 NA 16 TRBD1 CASSLVGTGGFGEQFF TGCGCCAGCAGCTTGGTGGGGACAGGGGGATTTGGGGAGCAGTTCTTC
TRBJ2-7 TRBV19 few 14 TRBD1 CASSPGTGGHEQYF TGTGCCAGTAGTCCGGGGACAGGGGGCCACGAGCAGTACTTC
TRBJ2-4 TRBV10-3 NA 19 TRBD1 CAISESMGPYQDRGNIQYF TGTGCCATCAGTGAGTCAATGGGGCCTTATCAGGACAGGGGTAACATTCAGTACTTC
TRBJ2-7 TRBV5-1 once 15 TRBD1 CASSLGGDRIYEQYF TGCGCCAGCAGCTTGGGAGGGGACAGGATCTACGAGCAGTACTTC
TRBJ2-1 TRBV11-3 NA 16 TRBD1 CASSHTMGTGVNEQFF TGTGCCAGCAGCCACACAATGGGGACAGGGGTAAATGAGCAGTTCTTC
TRBJ2-5 TRBV28 NA 15 TRBD1 CASSFRQGGKETQYF TGTGCCAGCAGTTTCCGACAGGGGGGTAAAGAGACCCAGTACTTC
TRBJ1-6 TRBV2 NA 14 NA CASSDGQPPSPLHF TGTGCCAGCAGTGACGGACAGCCCCCCTCACCCCTCCACTTT
TRBJ2-1 TRBV18 once 13 NA CASSPNPGNEQFF TGTGCCAGCTCACCGAACCCGGGGAATGAGCAGTTCTTC
TRBJ2-2 TRBV6-5 NA 14 NA CASSSRMSTGELFF TGTGCCAGCAGTTCCAGAATGAGCACCGGGGAGCTGTTTTTT
TRBJ2-7 TRBV6-1 NA 11 NA CASSALNEQYF TGTGCCAGCAGTGCACTGAACGAGCAGTACTTC
TRBJ2-1 TRBV7-3 NA 12 NA CASSRFGGEQFF TGTGCCAGCAGCCGCTTTGGGGGTGAGCAGTTCTTC
TRBJ2-2 TRBV7-6 NA 17 TRBD1 CASSLSGGQTNTGELFF TGTGCCAGCAGCTTATCAGGGGGCCAAACGAACACCGGGGAGCTGTTTTTT
TRBJ2-7 TRBV6-5 NA 14 TRBD1 CASSYEDRDYEQYF TGTGCCAGCAGTTACGAGGACAGGGACTACGAGCAGTACTTC
TRBJ2-1 TRBV29-1 NA 16 TRBD2 CSVEGRTGLLLNEQFF TGCAGCGTTGAAGGCAGGACGGGACTACTACTCAATGAGCAGTTCTTC
TRBJ2-3 TRBV2 NA 13 TRBD1 CASSLQGPDTQYF TGTGCCAGCAGTCTACAGGGGCCAGATACGCAGTATTTT
TRBJ1-2 TRBV15 NA 16 NA CATSRLVGVLNYGYTF TGTGCCACCAGCAGATTGGTAGGAGTCTTGAACTATGGCTACACCTTC
TRBJ2-3 TRBV6-7 few 15 TRBD2 CASRNLAGGCDTQYF TGTGCCAGCAGAAATCTAGCGGGAGGGTGCGATACGCAGTATTTT
TRBJ2-3 TRBV5-6 NA 15 NA CASSLGARGTDTQYF TGTGCCAGCAGCTTAGGAGCTCGAGGCACAGATACGCAGTATTTT
TRBJ2-5 TRBV7-2 NA 16 TRBD2 CASSTGLAGGRETQYF TGTGCCAGCAGCACTGGACTAGCGGGAGGGAGGGAGACCCAGTACTTC
TRBJ2-1 TRBV18 NA 16 NA CASSSGPPGDFVEQFF TGTGCCAGCTCCTCTGGACCACCGGGGGATTTCGTTGAGCAGTTCTTC
TRBJ2-1 TRBV4-1 NA 14 NA CASSHETPGREQFF TGCGCCAGCAGCCACGAGACCCCCGGAAGGGAGCAGTTCTTC
TRBJ2-7 TRBV4-2 few 16 TRBD2 CASSQALAGNGYEQYF TGTGCCAGCAGCCAAGCGCTAGCGGGGAACGGCTACGAGCAGTACTTC
TRBJ1-1 TRBV5-4 NA 14 NA CASSLRALNTEAFF TGTGCCAGCAGCTTGCGGGCGCTAAACACTGAAGCTTTCTTT
TRBJ2-6 TRBV18 NA 14 NA CASSDPPRTEVLTF TGTGCCAGCTCAGATCCTCCGAGGACAGAAGTCCTGACTTTC
TRBJ2-1 TRBV6-1 NA 17 NA CASSGLTYGGGRVEQFF TGTGCCAGCAGTGGGCTCACGTATGGGGGGGGGCGTGTGGAGCAGTTCTTC
TRBJ1-2 TRBV5-1 NA 18 TRBD1 CASSLSGAGTGKDYGYTF TGCGCCAGCAGCTTAAGTGGGGCGGGGACAGGGAAAGACTATGGCTACACCTTC
TRBJ1-4 TRBV7-2 few 15 TRBD1 CASSFQGAANEKLFF TGTGCCAGCAGCTTTCAGGGGGCGGCTAATGAAAAACTGTTTTTT
TRBJ2-7 TRBV6-5 NA 13 TRBD1 CASSPGQGRGQYF TGTGCCAGCAGTCCAGGACAGGGAAGAGGGCAGTACTTC
TRBJ2-1 TRBV18 NA 12 NA CASSPAYNEQFF TGTGCCAGCTCGCCCGCCTACAATGAGCAGTTCTTC
TRBJ2-1 TRBV11-3 NA 17 NA CASSNTVRGTDYNEQFF TGTGCCAGCAGCAATACCGTCCGTGGGACTGACTACAATGAGCAGTTCTTC
TRBJ2-3 TRBV15 NA 13 NA CATSRERRDTQYF TGTGCCACCAGCAGAGAGCGACGGGATACGCAGTATTTT
TRBJ1-3 TRBV11-2 few 15 NA CASSLGWQSGNTIYF TGTGCCAGCAGCTTAGGGTGGCAGTCTGGAAACACCATATATTTT
TRBJ1-2 TRBV9 NA 15 TRBD1 CASSVTQDRGGGYTF TGTGCCAGCAGCGTAACCCAGGACAGGGGAGGTGGCTACACCTTC
TRBJ1-5 TRBV7-2 NA 14 NA CASSLTLSPQPQHF TGTGCCAGCAGCTTAACGCTGAGCCCCCAGCCCCAGCATTTT
TRBJ2-7 TRBV15 NA 12 NA CATSRDGYEQYF TGTGCCACCAGCAGGGACGGCTACGAGCAGTACTTC
TRBJ2-2 TRBV9 NA 17 TRBD2 CASSVTGSGMNTGELFF TGTGCCAGCAGCGTAACTGGTAGCGGGATGAACACCGGGGAGCTGTTTTTT